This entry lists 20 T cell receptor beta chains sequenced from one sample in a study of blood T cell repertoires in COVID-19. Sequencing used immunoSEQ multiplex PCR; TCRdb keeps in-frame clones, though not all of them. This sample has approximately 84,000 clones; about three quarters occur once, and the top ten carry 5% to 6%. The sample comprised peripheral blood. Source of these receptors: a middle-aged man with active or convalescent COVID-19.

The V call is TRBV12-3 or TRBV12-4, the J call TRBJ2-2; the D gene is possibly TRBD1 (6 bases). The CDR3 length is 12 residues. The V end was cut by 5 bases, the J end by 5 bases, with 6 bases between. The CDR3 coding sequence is TGTGCCAGCAGTCAGGGGACCGGGGAGCTGTTTTTT. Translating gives CASSQGTGELFF.

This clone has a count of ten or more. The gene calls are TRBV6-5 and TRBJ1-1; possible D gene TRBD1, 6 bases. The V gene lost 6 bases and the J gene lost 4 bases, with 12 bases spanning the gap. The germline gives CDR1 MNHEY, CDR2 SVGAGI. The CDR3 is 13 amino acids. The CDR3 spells CASSTGLSTEAFF. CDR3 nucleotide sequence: TGTGCCAGCAGCACAGGGTTGAGCACTGAAGCTTTCTTT.

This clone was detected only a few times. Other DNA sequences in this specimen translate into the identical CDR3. The CDR3, as DNA: TGCGCCAGCAGCTTGGGCGGGGGGCCCTACAATGAGCAGTTCTTC. It specifies CASSLGGGPYNEQFF. The chain uses TRBV5-1 and TRBJ2-1, with 8 bases matching TRBD2. Germline CDR1 reads SGHRS; CDR2 reads YFSETQ. The CDR3 contains 15 residues. With V trimmed by 0 bases and J by 2 bases, 1 base remained unmatched.

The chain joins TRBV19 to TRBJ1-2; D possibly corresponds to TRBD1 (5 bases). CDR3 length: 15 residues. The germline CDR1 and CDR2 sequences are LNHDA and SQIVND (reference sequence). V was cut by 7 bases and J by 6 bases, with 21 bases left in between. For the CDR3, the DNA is TGTGCCAGTATTGGGACGGGGGGTTCTAGGAATGGCTACACCTTC. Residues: CASIGTGGSRNGYTF.

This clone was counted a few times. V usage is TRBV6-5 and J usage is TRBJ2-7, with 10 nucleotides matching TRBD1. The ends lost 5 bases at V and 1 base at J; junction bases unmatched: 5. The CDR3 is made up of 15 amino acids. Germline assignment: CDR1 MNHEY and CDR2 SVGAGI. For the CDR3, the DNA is TGTGCCAGCAGTACCCGGGACAGGGGATCCTACGAGCAGTACTTC. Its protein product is CASSTRDRGSYEQYF.

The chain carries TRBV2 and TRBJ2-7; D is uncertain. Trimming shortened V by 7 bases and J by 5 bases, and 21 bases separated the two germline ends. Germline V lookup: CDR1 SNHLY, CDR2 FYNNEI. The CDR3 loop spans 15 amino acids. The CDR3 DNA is TGTGCCAGCAAGGTTGGGCCAGGCAAGCTGGACGAGCAGTACTTC. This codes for CASKVGPGKLDEQYF.

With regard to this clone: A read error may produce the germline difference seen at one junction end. CDR3 sequence: CASSQETRRGHAF. CDR3 coding DNA: TGCGCCAGCAGCCAAGAGACACGGCGGGGGCATGCCTTT. The rearrangement joins TRBV4-1 to TRBJ1-1; D is perhaps TRBD1 (6 bases). The length of the CDR3 is 13 residues. Germline loops: CDR1 MGHRA, CDR2 YSYEKL.

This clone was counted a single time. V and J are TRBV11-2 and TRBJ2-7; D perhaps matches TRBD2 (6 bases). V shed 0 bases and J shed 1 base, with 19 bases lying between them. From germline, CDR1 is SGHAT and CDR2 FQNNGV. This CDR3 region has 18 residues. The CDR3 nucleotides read TGTGCCAGCAGCTTAGAGGTGGCGGGGTCCGCGTGGTCCTACGAGCAGTACTTC. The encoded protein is CASSLEVAGSAWSYEQYF.

CDR3 residues: CAVRQGANGELFF. The CDR3 DNA follows: TGTGCCGTTCGACAGGGGGCGAACGGGGAGCTGTTTTTT. V gene TRBV2 combines with J gene TRBJ2-2, with 10 bases lining up with TRBD1. The CDR3 loop spans 13 amino acids. Trimming removed 11 bases from V and 7 bases from J; junction bases left unmatched: 7. Germline lookup yields CDR1 SNHLY and CDR2 FYNNEI.

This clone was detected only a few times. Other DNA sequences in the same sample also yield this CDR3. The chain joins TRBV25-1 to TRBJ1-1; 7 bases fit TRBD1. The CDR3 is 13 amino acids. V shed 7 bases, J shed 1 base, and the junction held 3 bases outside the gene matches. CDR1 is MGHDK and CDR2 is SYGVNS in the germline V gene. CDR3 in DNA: TGTGCCAGCACCCGGACAGGGAACACTGAAGCTTTCTTT. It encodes CASTRTGNTEAFF. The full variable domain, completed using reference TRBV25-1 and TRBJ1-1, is EADIYQTPRYLVIGTGKKITLECSQTMGHDKMYWYQQDPGMELHLIHYSYGVNSTEKGDLSSESTVSRIRTEHFPLTLESARPSHTSQYLCASTRTGNTEAFFGQGTRLTVV.

CDR3 loop: CASSLEGATSEQFF. DNA for the CDR3: TGTGCCAGCAGCTTAGAGGGGGCGACCTCCGAGCAGTTCTTC. The chain has TRBV11-1 and TRBJ2-1; 7 bases align to TRBD1. CDR1 SGHAT and CDR2 FQDESV come from the germline V gene (reference sequence). The CDR3 consists of 14 residues. Unmatched junction bases numbered 7, after V lost 1 base and J lost 10 bases.

Here the CDR3 DNA reads TGTGCCAGCAGCTTGGAGACAAACTATGGCTACACCTTC. As protein: CASSLETNYGYTF. The chain is built from TRBV5-4 and TRBJ1-2; D unclear. V lost 0 bases, J lost 2 bases, and 5 bases lay in between. The CDR3 extends over 13 amino acids. The V gene's germline CDR1 is SGHNT and CDR2 YYREEE (reference sequence).

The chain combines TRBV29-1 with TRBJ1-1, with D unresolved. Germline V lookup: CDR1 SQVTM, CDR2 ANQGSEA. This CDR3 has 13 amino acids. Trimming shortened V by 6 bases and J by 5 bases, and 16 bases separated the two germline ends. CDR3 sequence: CSVSGPPGTEAFF. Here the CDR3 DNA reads TGCAGCGTGTCGGGTCCCCCTGGGACTGAAGCTTTCTTT.

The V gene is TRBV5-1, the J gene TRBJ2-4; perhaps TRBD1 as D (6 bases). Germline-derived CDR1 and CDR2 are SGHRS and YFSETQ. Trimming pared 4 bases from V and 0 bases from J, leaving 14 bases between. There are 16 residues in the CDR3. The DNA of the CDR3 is TGCGCCAGCAGCGAACGGACAGTTCTAGCCAAAAACATTCAGTACTTC. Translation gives CASSERTVLAKNIQYF.

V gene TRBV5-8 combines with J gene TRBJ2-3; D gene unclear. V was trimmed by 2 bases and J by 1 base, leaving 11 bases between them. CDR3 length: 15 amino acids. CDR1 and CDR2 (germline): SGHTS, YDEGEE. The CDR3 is CASSLPRQGTDTQYF. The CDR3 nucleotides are TGTGCCAGCAGCTTACCACGGCAGGGCACAGATACGCAGTATTTT.

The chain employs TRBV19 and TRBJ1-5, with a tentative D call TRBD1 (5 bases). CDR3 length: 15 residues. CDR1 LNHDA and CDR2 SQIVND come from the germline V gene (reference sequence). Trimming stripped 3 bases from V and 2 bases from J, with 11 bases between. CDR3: CASSMVGEGNQPQHF. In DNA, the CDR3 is TGTGCCAGTAGTATGGTAGGGGAGGGCAATCAGCCCCAGCATTTT.

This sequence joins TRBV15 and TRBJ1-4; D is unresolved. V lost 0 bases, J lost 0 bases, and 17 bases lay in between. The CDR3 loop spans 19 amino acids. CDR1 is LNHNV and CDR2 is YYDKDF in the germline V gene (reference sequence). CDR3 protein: CATSRERPDGKATNEKLFF. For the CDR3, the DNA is TGTGCCACCAGCAGAGAGCGCCCCGACGGGAAGGCAACTAATGAAAAACTGTTTTTT.

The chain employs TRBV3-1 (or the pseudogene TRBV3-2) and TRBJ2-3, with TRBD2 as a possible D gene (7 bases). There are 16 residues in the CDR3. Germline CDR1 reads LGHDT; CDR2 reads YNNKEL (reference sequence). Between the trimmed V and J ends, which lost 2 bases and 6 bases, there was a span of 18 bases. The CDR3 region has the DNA TGTGCCAGCAGCCAACACGGAGGGGGGAGGGAGGATACGCAGTATTTT. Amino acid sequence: CASSQHGGGREDTQYF.

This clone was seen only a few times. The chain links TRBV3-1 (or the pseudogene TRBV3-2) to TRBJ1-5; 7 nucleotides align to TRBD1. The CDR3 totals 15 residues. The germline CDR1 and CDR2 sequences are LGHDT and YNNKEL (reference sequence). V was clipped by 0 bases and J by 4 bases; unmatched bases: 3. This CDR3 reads CASSQDGTANQPQHF. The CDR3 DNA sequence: TGTGCCAGCAGCCAAGATGGGACAGCAAATCAGCCCCAGCATTTT.

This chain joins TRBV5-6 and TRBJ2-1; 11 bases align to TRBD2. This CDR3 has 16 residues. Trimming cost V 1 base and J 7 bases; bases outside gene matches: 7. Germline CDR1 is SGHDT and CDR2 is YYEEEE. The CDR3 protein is CASSLWASGGLNEQFF. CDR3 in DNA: TGTGCCAGCAGCTTGTGGGCTAGCGGGGGGCTGAATGAGCAGTTCTTC. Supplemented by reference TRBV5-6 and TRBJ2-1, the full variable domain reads DAGVTQSPTHLIKTRGQQVTLRCSPKSGHDTVSWYQQALGQGPQFIFQYYEEEERQRGNFPDRFSGHQFPNYSSELNVNALLLGDSALYLCASSLWASGGLNEQFFGPGTRLTVL.